This T cell receptor (beta chain) came from a study of OX40 agonist ivuxolimab in advanced cancers. Study results and limitations: In CD8+ T cells, expanded clones were on average more numerous than in CD4+.

V was trimmed by 6 bases and J by 1 base, leaving 15 bases between them. In germline, CDR1 is MDHEN, CDR2 SYDVKM. The length of the CDR3 is 15 residues. A word on this clone: What it recognizes is unknown.

Sequencing was performed with immunoSEQ multiplex PCR; in TCRdb, only in-frame clones are kept and a portion is missing. The data contain about 70,000 clones, just over 85% of them singletons. The sample was CD4+ or CD8+ T cells sorted from blood, taken in a trial of the OX40 agonist ivuxolimab. This chain joins TRBV28 and TRBJ2-5; possibly TRBD1 or TRBD2 for D (5 bases each). The clonotype was recovered from an adult with an advanced solid tumor such as melanoma, head and neck, liver or kidney cancer. CDR3 region: CASRTPGRLQETQYF. The CDR3 DNA follows: TGTGCCAGCAGGACTCCGGGACGGCTCCAAGAGACCCAGTACTTC.